Presented here are 22 T cell receptor beta chains from one specimen sequenced in a study of shared T cell receptors in the human thymus. Assay used: immunoSEQ multiplex PCR; TCRdb lists only in-frame clones, some missing. The sample consists of roughly 710,000 clones, 70% to 90% of them appearing once. Another study also made use of these data, one on human thymus T cells.

The sample was thymocytes. These receptors all come from a girl under two years old with a congenital heart defect.

The V gene is TRBV6-5, the J gene TRBJ2-7; D unclear. Per germline, CDR1 MNHEY and CDR2 SVGAGI. V shed 0 bases and J shed 0 bases, with 6 bases lying between them. The CDR3 runs to 14 residues. DNA for the CDR3: TGTGCCAGCAGTTACTCTCGGAGCTCCTACGAGCAGTACTTC. It translates to CASSYSRSSYEQYF.

The J gene is TRBJ1-3, the V gene TRBV28; a weak D match, TRBD1 (5 bases). This CDR3 comprises 13 residues. V dropped 7 bases and J dropped 2 bases, with 9 bases sitting between them. Germline CDR1 is MDHEN and CDR2 is SYDVKM. The CDR3 sequence is CASKGAAGNTIYF. The CDR3 DNA is TGTGCCAGCAAAGGGGCCGCTGGAAACACCATATATTTT.

J is TRBJ1-4 and V is TRBV11-2; possible D gene TRBD1, 6 bases. The CDR3 has 15 amino acids. V was clipped by 2 bases and J by 8 bases, with 15 bases between them. Per germline, CDR1 SGHAT and CDR2 FQNNGV. CDR3 amino acids: CASSLIHRVGEKLFF. The CDR3 DNA sequence: TGTGCCAGCAGCTTAATCCACAGGGTAGGCGAAAAACTGTTTTTT.

The rearrangement joins TRBV29-1 to TRBJ1-2, with D possibly TRBD1 on 5 matching bases. V was trimmed by 6 bases and J by 1 base, leaving 21 bases between them. The germline V gene has CDR1 SQVTM and CDR2 ANQGSEA. The CDR3 contains 16 residues. CDR3 nucleotide sequence: TGCAGCGTGGCTAATACGGACACGCCTCTTAACTATGGCTACACCTTC. Protein product: CSVANTDTPLNYGYTF.

This chain joins TRBV28 and TRBJ1-5; D is uncertain. CDR3 length equals 16 residues. Deletions cut 7 bases from V and 6 bases from J, with 22 bases between. CDR1 is MDHEN and CDR2 is SYDVKM in the germline V gene. The CDR3: CASTQVRVRRGQPQHF. CDR3 DNA sequence: TGTGCCAGCACTCAAGTACGGGTCCGACGGGGTCAGCCCCAGCATTTT.

This chain uses TRBV11-2 with TRBJ2-7; 10 nucleotides align to TRBD1. CDR3 length: 14 residues. With V trimmed by 5 bases and J by 7 bases, 8 bases remained unmatched. The germline V gene has CDR1 SGHAT and CDR2 FQNNGV. The CDR3 sequence is CASSPRQGAFEQYF. The DNA of the CDR3 is TGTGCCAGCAGCCCCCGACAGGGGGCGTTTGAGCAGTACTTC.

The V call is TRBV5-1, the J call TRBJ1-1, with 7 bases that match TRBD1. Germline assignment: CDR1 SGHRS and CDR2 YFSETQ. The CDR3 totals 18 residues. The junction had 12 bases not matched to a gene; V was cut back by 0 bases and J by 1 base. The CDR3 sequence is CASSLGQGDPIWNTEAFF. Here the CDR3 DNA reads TGCGCCAGCAGCTTGGGGCAGGGGGACCCAATTTGGAACACTGAAGCTTTCTTT.

Note on this clone: In this CDR3 the conserved last residue, phenylalanine or tryptophan, is missing, so a read error is likely. It is unclear where the CDR3 begins or ends on the DNA, so no DNA is shown, and the CDR3 is as TCRdb lists it. The genes are TRBV10-1 and TRBJ2-4; the table calls TRBD2, which could not be checked here. Germline CDR1 and CDR2: WNHNN and SYGVQD (reference sequence). Termini included, the CDR3 measures 13 amino acids. The CDR3 is CASRRASGGLMGL.

The sample holds one count of this clone. This chain links TRBV23-1 with TRBJ1-5; D is ambiguous. TRBV23-1 is identified as an open reading frame with a role that is uncertain. Trimming removed 7 bases from V and 3 bases from J, with 22 bases in between. The CDR3 runs 17 residues. The CDR3: CASISRSWVPLNQPQHF. CDR3 DNA sequence: TGCGCCAGCATCTCGCGGTCTTGGGTGCCTCTCAATCAGCCCCAGCATTTT.

CDR3 sequence: CASSQDGDRGGLGPYEQYF. The CDR3 coding sequence is TGTGCCAGCAGCCAAGACGGGGACAGGGGTGGATTGGGACCCTACGAGCAGTACTTC. This chain joins TRBV4-2 and TRBJ2-7; 10 nucleotides agree with TRBD1. CDR1 LGHNA and CDR2 YNFKEQ come from the germline V gene. This CDR3 is 19 amino acids long. With 0 bases clipped from V and 2 bases from J, the junction kept 13 bases outside the gene matches.

A single count supports this clone. The sample has other DNA sequences that encode this CDR3 too. This chain links TRBV7-2 with TRBJ2-6; D is unresolved. Germline V lookup: CDR1 SGHTA, CDR2 FQGNSA. The CDR3 spans 14 residues. The V end lost 3 bases, the J end lost 0 bases, and 3 bases lay between the germline ends. As DNA, the CDR3 is TGTGCCAGCAGCTTCAACTCTGGGGCCAACGTCCTGACTTTC. Its translation: CASSFNSGANVLTF. Looking up the rest from reference TRBV7-2 and TRBJ2-6 gives the full variable domain: GAGVSQSPSNKVTEKGKDVELRCDPISGHTALYWYRQSLGQGLEFLIYFQGNSAPDKSGLPSDRFSAERTGGSVSTLTIQRTQQEDSAVYLCASSFNSGANVLTFGAGSRLTVL.

The V gene is TRBV6-5, the J gene TRBJ2-7; TRBD1 might be the D (6 bases). Trimming shortened V by 4 bases and J by 5 bases, and 21 bases separated the two germline ends. CDR1 and CDR2 (germline): MNHEY, SVGAGI. The CDR3 loop spans 16 amino acids. The CDR3 protein is CASSSNRRGAIHEQYF. DNA of the CDR3: TGTGCCAGCAGTTCCAATCGCAGGGGAGCTATCCACGAGCAGTACTTC.

The rearrangement joins TRBV29-1 to TRBJ1-1, with unresolved D. The CDR3 runs 15 residues. CDR1 and CDR2 (germline): SQVTM, ANQGSEA. Trimming pared 1 base from V and 3 bases from J, leaving 15 bases between. The CDR3 bases are TGCAGCGTTGAAGCGCCCTTCTCCGCGGACACTGAAGCTTTCTTT. Translation gives CSVEAPFSADTEAFF.

J is TRBJ1-1 and V is TRBV5-1; D possibly corresponds to TRBD1 (5 bases). Trimming took off 4 bases at V and 0 bases at J, with 22 bases between the two ends. The CDR3 is 18 residues long. Per germline, CDR1 SGHRS and CDR2 YFSETQ. The CDR3 spells CASSPSRTQGMVNTEAFF. DNA for the CDR3: TGCGCCAGCAGCCCAAGTCGTACCCAGGGTATGGTGAACACTGAAGCTTTCTTT.

The J gene is TRBJ2-1, the V gene TRBV2, with TRBD2 identical over 7 bases. The germline gives CDR1 SNHLY, CDR2 FYNNEI. This CDR3 region has 15 residues. The J segment lost 6 bases and the V segment lost 7 bases, leaving 12 bases of the junction unmatched. The CDR3 nucleotides read TGTGCCAGCACTAAAGTGGCTAGCGGCGGCAATGAGCAGTTCTTC. It yields the protein CASTKVASGGNEQFF.

Points on this clone: Other nucleotide sequences in the sample specify the same CDR3. The CDR3 DNA reads TGTGCCTGGAGTGTAACAGGGGGAAATGAAAAACTGTTTTTT. Amino acids: CAWSVTGGNEKLFF. This chain links TRBV30 with TRBJ1-4; 8 bases are shared with TRBD1. Per germline, CDR1 GTSNPN and CDR2 SVGIG (reference sequence). The CDR3 extends over 14 amino acids. Unmatched junction bases numbered 2, after V lost 0 bases and J lost 5 bases.

V and J are TRBV6-5 and TRBJ2-7; 8 positions match TRBD1. Losses at the gene ends were 5 bases for V and 7 bases for J; bases not matched to a gene: 4. The CDR3 has 12 residues. Germline assignment: CDR1 MNHEY and CDR2 SVGAGI. The CDR3 region has the DNA TGTGCCAGCAGTAGACAGGGGAAGGAGCAGTACTTC. Translated: CASSRQGKEQYF.

This chain connects TRBV2 to TRBJ2-2; D perhaps matches TRBD1 (6 bases). The CDR3 is 15 residues long. Trimming removed 6 bases at V and 1 base at J, with 12 bases between. Germline CDR1 reads SNHLY; CDR2 reads FYNNEI. The CDR3 DNA follows: TGTGCCAGCAGCGTCAACAGGGAGAACACCGGGGAGCTGTTTTTT. This codes for CASSVNRENTGELFF.

This clone occurred once. V and J are TRBV28 and TRBJ2-1; D may be TRBD1 (5 bases). The CDR3 is 15 amino acids. Trimming pared 3 bases from V and 0 bases from J, leaving 9 bases between. Germline lookup yields CDR1 MDHEN and CDR2 SYDVKM. CDR3 nucleotides: TGTGCCAGCAGTTTTGGGGCGAGCTCCTACAATGAGCAGTTCTTC. Its protein is CASSFGASSYNEQFF.

The chain uses TRBV5-1 and TRBJ2-6; TRBD1 aligns across 8 bases. The V gene's germline CDR1 is SGHRS and CDR2 YFSETQ. J gave up 0 bases and V 4 bases, and 6 bases lay outside the gene matches. The length of the CDR3 is 17 residues. The CDR3 nucleotides read TGCGCCAGCAGCAAGCCGGGACAGGACTCTGGGGCCAACGTCCTGACTTTC. Residues: CASSKPGQDSGANVLTF.

V gene TRBV5-1 combines with J gene TRBJ1-1, with 7 nucleotides matching TRBD1. CDR1 is SGHRS and CDR2 is YFSETQ in the germline V gene. CDR3 length: 14 amino acids. V dropped 2 bases and J dropped 2; count of bases not matched to a gene: 3. CDR3 DNA: TGCGCCAGCAGCTTCCGACAGGGCAACACTGAAGCTTTCTTT. Translation: CASSFRQGNTEAFF.

The chain combines TRBV5-4 with TRBJ2-1; 9 bases match TRBD2. CDR3 length: 19 amino acids. The V segment lost 4 bases and the J segment 8 bases; nucleotides outside the gene matches: 22. The germline V gene encodes CDR1 SGHNT and CDR2 YYREEE (reference sequence). The CDR3 is CASSPTSWTSDTPRDEQFF. In DNA form, the CDR3 reads TGTGCCAGCAGCCCAACCAGTTGGACTAGCGATACCCCCAGGGATGAGCAGTTCTTC. The variable domain in full, completed from reference TRBV5-4 and TRBJ2-1, reads ETGVTQSPTHLIKTRGQQVTLRCSSQSGHNTVSWYQQALGQGPQFIFQYYREEENGRGNFPPRFSGLQFPNYSSELNVNALELDDSALYLCASSPTSWTSDTPRDEQFFGPGTRLTVL.